These T cell receptor beta chains were read from a single sample in a study of T-cell memory formation after mild COVID-19. MiXCR was run by TCRdb on the 5' RACE reads, yielding one entry per CDR3 protein. This table has fewer than 500,000 distinct CDR3 sequences, around 25% appearing once. The source material was PBMCs or a T cell subset sorted from them (not recorded which). The receptors come from an adult woman who had mild COVID-19 (a few samples of this study predate the infection). Cell type and time point are not known. CDR3s include the opening cysteine and the closing phenylalanine or tryptophan. D genes are given only for firm matches. Clone size is shown for a subset of rows, as once, few, many or a class of expanded clone.

v_gene: TRBV20-1
j_gene: TRBJ2-1
abundance: .
d_gene: TRBD2
CDR3aa: CSARVAGGNNEQFF
CDR3nt: TGCAGTGCTAGAGTGGCGGGGGGCAACAATGAGCAGTTCTTC

v_gene: TRBV18
j_gene: TRBJ2-7
abundance: .
d_gene: TRBD2
CDR3aa: CASSPAGGPVQYF
CDR3nt: TGTGCCAGCTCACCGGCGGGAGGGCCGGTGCAGTACTTC

v_gene: TRBV7-2
j_gene: TRBJ2-7
abundance: .
d_gene: TRBD2
CDR3aa: CASSPTSGRLGEQYF
CDR3nt: TGTGCCAGCAGTCCGACTAGCGGGAGACTGGGCGAGCAGTACTTC

v_gene: TRBV29-1
j_gene: TRBJ2-2
abundance: few
d_gene: .
CDR3aa: CSVEETLQGELFF
CDR3nt: TGCAGCGTTGAAGAAACCCTACAAGGGGAGCTGTTTTTT

v_gene: TRBV29-1
j_gene: TRBJ2-7
abundance: .
d_gene: TRBD1
CDR3aa: CSVDLGTASYEQYF
CDR3nt: TGCAGCGTTGACCTCGGGACAGCTTCATACGAGCAGTACTTC

v_gene: TRBV5-1
j_gene: TRBJ2-4
abundance: many
d_gene: TRBD2
CDR3aa: CASSLGGGAKNIQYF
CDR3nt: TGCGCCAGCAGCTTAGGCGGGGGGGCAAAAAACATTCAGTACTTC

v_gene: TRBV7-9
j_gene: TRBJ2-7
abundance: few
d_gene: .
CDR3aa: CASSLGDSEQYF
CDR3nt: TGTGCCAGCAGCTTAGGGGATAGCGAGCAGTACTTC

v_gene: TRBV7-7
j_gene: TRBJ2-2
abundance: few
d_gene: .
CDR3aa: CASSLESTGELFF
CDR3nt: TGTGCCAGCAGCTTGGAGAGCACCGGGGAGCTGTTTTTT

v_gene: TRBV12-3/TRBV12-4
j_gene: TRBJ2-6
abundance: .
d_gene: TRBD1
CDR3aa: CASGGQGRTGANVLTF
CDR3nt: TGTGCCAGCGGAGGACAGGGTCGTACTGGGGCCAACGTCCTGACTTTC

v_gene: TRBV4-1
j_gene: TRBJ2-3
abundance: few
d_gene: .
CDR3aa: CASSRTFLDTQYF
CDR3nt: TGCGCCAGCAGCCGAACTTTCCTGGATACGCAGTATTTT

v_gene: TRBV6-5
j_gene: TRBJ2-4
abundance: .
d_gene: .
CDR3aa: CASSQGLLAKNIQYF
CDR3nt: TGTGCCAGCAGTCAGGGTTTGCTAGCCAAAAACATTCAGTACTTC

v_gene: TRBV18
j_gene: TRBJ1-1
abundance: .
d_gene: .
CDR3aa: CASSLLSGGNTEAFF
CDR3nt: TGTGCCAGCTCACTCCTATCCGGGGGGAACACTGAAGCTTTCTTT

v_gene: TRBV5-1
j_gene: TRBJ2-2
abundance: .
d_gene: TRBD2
CDR3aa: CASSGGTSGTTGELFF
CDR3nt: TGCGCCAGCAGCGGTGGGACTAGCGGGACGACCGGGGAGCTGTTTTTT

v_gene: TRBV5-5
j_gene: TRBJ1-4
abundance: once
d_gene: .
CDR3aa: CASSLQGEKLFF
CDR3nt: TGTGCCAGCAGTCTCCAGGGGGAAAAACTGTTTTTT

v_gene: TRBV12-3/TRBV12-4
j_gene: TRBJ2-7
abundance: few
d_gene: TRBD2
CDR3aa: CASSFGLAGLNEQYF
CDR3nt: TGTGCCAGCAGTTTTGGACTAGCGGGACTCAACGAGCAGTACTTC

v_gene: TRBV12-3/TRBV12-4
j_gene: TRBJ1-2
abundance: .
d_gene: .
CDR3aa: CASSFDSSYGYTF
CDR3nt: TGTGCCAGCAGTTTCGACAGCAGTTATGGCTACACCTTC

v_gene: TRBV7-2
j_gene: TRBJ1-1
abundance: .
d_gene: .
CDR3aa: CASSTGSGAGNTEAFF
CDR3nt: TGTGCCAGCAGTACTGGGTCAGGGGCTGGGAACACTGAAGCTTTCTTT

v_gene: TRBV7-9
j_gene: TRBJ1-4
abundance: .
d_gene: .
CDR3aa: CASSLRAGTNEKLFF
CDR3nt: TGTGCCAGCAGCTTACGAGCAGGGACTAATGAAAAACTGTTTTTT

v_gene: TRBV24-1
j_gene: TRBJ2-2
abundance: .
d_gene: .
CDR3aa: CATSDGDRGSNTGELFF
CDR3nt: TGTGCCACCAGTGATGGTGATCGGGGGTCGAACACCGGGGAGCTGTTTTTT

v_gene: TRBV28
j_gene: TRBJ2-2
abundance: few
d_gene: .
CDR3aa: CASSFWGRNTGELFF
CDR3nt: TGTGCCAGCAGTTTTTGGGGGCGGAACACCGGGGAGCTGTTTTTT

v_gene: TRBV7-9
j_gene: TRBJ2-7
abundance: .
d_gene: .
CDR3aa: CASSSTGLFEQYF
CDR3nt: TGTGCCAGCAGCTCTACAGGTTTGTTCGAGCAGTACTTC

v_gene: TRBV6-1
j_gene: TRBJ1-1
abundance: once
d_gene: TRBD1
CDR3aa: CASGGQGITEAFF
CDR3nt: TGTGCCAGCGGAGGACAGGGTATCACTGAAGCTTTCTTT

v_gene: TRBV12-3/TRBV12-4
j_gene: TRBJ2-1
abundance: .
d_gene: .
CDR3aa: CASSLKGAYNEQFF
CDR3nt: TGTGCCAGCAGTTTAAAGGGGGCCTACAATGAGCAGTTCTTC

v_gene: TRBV11-2
j_gene: TRBJ1-2
abundance: few
d_gene: .
CDR3aa: CASSLARRQNYGYTF
CDR3nt: TGTGCCAGCAGCTTAGCCCGGCGACAGAACTATGGCTACACCTTC

v_gene: TRBV20-1
j_gene: TRBJ2-1
abundance: few
d_gene: TRBD2
CDR3aa: CSASLAGGPNNEQFF
CDR3nt: TGCAGTGCTAGCTTAGCGGGGGGGCCGAACAATGAGCAGTTCTTC

v_gene: TRBV6-6
j_gene: TRBJ1-3
abundance: few
d_gene: .
CDR3aa: CASRPGTSGNTIYF
CDR3nt: TGTGCCAGCAGACCAGGAACCTCTGGAAACACCATATATTTT

v_gene: TRBV6-6
j_gene: TRBJ1-1
abundance: few
d_gene: TRBD1
CDR3aa: CASSYSTGEDTEAFF
CDR3nt: TGTGCCAGCAGTTATTCTACAGGGGAGGACACTGAAGCTTTCTTT

v_gene: TRBV7-9
j_gene: TRBJ2-1
abundance: .
d_gene: TRBD2
CDR3aa: CASSHSGRAGEQFF
CDR3nt: TGTGCCAGCAGCCATAGCGGGAGGGCTGGTGAGCAGTTCTTC

v_gene: TRBV11-2
j_gene: TRBJ2-7
abundance: .
d_gene: .
CDR3aa: CASSLSGLPSYEQYF
CDR3nt: TGTGCCAGCAGCTTATCGGGACTTCCCTCCTACGAGCAGTACTTC

v_gene: TRBV27
j_gene: TRBJ2-7
abundance: .
d_gene: .
CDR3aa: CASSLFLQDAYEQYF
CDR3nt: TGTGCCAGCAGTTTATTTCTCCAGGATGCCTACGAGCAGTACTTC

v_gene: TRBV20-1
j_gene: TRBJ2-3
abundance: few
d_gene: .
CDR3aa: CSPRPDEGPDTQYF
CDR3nt: TGCAGTCCCCGTCCTGACGAGGGCCCAGATACGCAGTATTTT

v_gene: TRBV19
j_gene: TRBJ1-6
abundance: few
d_gene: .
CDR3aa: CASSIEFGDNSPLHF
CDR3nt: TGTGCCAGTAGTATAGAGTTCGGGGACAATTCACCCCTCCACTTT

v_gene: TRBV29-1
j_gene: TRBJ2-7
abundance: .
d_gene: .
CDR3aa: CSVERQNEQYF
CDR3nt: TGCAGCGTTGAGCGCCAGAACGAGCAGTACTTC

v_gene: TRBV7-2
j_gene: TRBJ2-3
abundance: .
d_gene: .
CDR3aa: CASSLGGWGEDTQYF
CDR3nt: TGTGCCAGCAGCTTAGGAGGGTGGGGGGAAGATACGCAGTATTTT

v_gene: TRBV21-1
j_gene: TRBJ1-1
abundance: .
d_gene: .
CDR3aa: CASSKIINRPNTEAFF
CDR3nt: TGTGCCAGCAGCAAGATTATTAACCGACCTAACACTGAAGCTTTCTTT

v_gene: TRBV29-1
j_gene: TRBJ1-2
abundance: .
d_gene: .
CDR3aa: CSVVSPGRVYGYTF
CDR3nt: TGCAGCGTTGTAAGTCCAGGGAGAGTCTATGGCTACACCTTC

v_gene: TRBV3-1
j_gene: TRBJ2-2
abundance: .
d_gene: .
CDR3aa: CASTTSGGTGELFF
CDR3nt: TGTGCCAGCACTACAAGTGGGGGGACCGGGGAGCTGTTTTTT

v_gene: TRBV5-6
j_gene: TRBJ2-1
abundance: .
d_gene: .
CDR3aa: CASNLRGNEQFF
CDR3nt: TGTGCCAGCAACTTGAGGGGCAATGAGCAGTTCTTC

v_gene: TRBV7-2
j_gene: TRBJ1-4
abundance: .
d_gene: .
CDR3aa: CASSLPYLEEKLFF
CDR3nt: TGTGCCAGCAGCTTACCGTACCTGGAAGAAAAACTGTTTTTT

v_gene: TRBV7-9
j_gene: TRBJ2-2
abundance: few
d_gene: TRBD2
CDR3aa: CASSPRTSGRFVVDTGELFF
CDR3nt: TGTGCCAGCAGCCCCAGGACTAGCGGGAGATTTGTCGTAGACACCGGGGAGCTGTTTTTT

v_gene: TRBV4-1
j_gene: TRBJ2-7
abundance: .
d_gene: TRBD1
CDR3aa: CASSPAGGRVPYEQYF
CDR3nt: TGCGCCAGCAGCCCTGCAGGGGGCAGGGTTCCCTACGAGCAGTACTTC

v_gene: TRBV3-1
j_gene: TRBJ2-7
abundance: .
d_gene: TRBD2
CDR3aa: CASSPLTGGRSYEQYF
CDR3nt: TGTGCCAGCAGCCCCCTCACGGGGGGACGCTCCTACGAGCAGTACTTC

v_gene: TRBV14
j_gene: TRBJ2-7
abundance: few
d_gene: .
CDR3aa: CASSDLTTGTLYEQYF
CDR3nt: TGTGCCAGCAGCGACCTTACCACCGGGACACTCTACGAGCAGTACTTC

v_gene: TRBV7-9
j_gene: TRBJ2-7
abundance: .
d_gene: TRBD2
CDR3aa: CASSLVTSGRYEQYF
CDR3nt: TGTGCCAGCAGCTTAGTAACTAGCGGACGCTACGAGCAGTACTTC

v_gene: TRBV5-1
j_gene: TRBJ2-7
abundance: .
d_gene: .
CDR3aa: CASRMGHGIEQYF
CDR3nt: TGCGCCAGCAGAATGGGACATGGAATCGAGCAGTACTTC

v_gene: TRBV29-1
j_gene: TRBJ1-4
abundance: few
d_gene: .
CDR3aa: CSVEFWEKLFF
CDR3nt: TGCAGCGTTGAGTTTTGGGAAAAACTGTTTTTT